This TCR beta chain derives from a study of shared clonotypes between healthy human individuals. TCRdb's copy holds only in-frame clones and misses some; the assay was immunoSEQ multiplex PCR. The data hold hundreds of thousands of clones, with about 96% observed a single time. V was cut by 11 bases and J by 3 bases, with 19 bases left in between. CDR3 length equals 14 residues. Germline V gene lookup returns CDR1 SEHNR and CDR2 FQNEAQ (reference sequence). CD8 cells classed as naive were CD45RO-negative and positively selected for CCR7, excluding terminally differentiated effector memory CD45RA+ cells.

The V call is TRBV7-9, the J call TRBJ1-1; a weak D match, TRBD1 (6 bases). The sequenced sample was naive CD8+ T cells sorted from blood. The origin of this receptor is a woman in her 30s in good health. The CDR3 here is CAGRKQGWDTEAFF. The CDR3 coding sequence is TGTGCCGGAAGGAAGCAGGGGTGGGACACTGAAGCTTTCTTT.